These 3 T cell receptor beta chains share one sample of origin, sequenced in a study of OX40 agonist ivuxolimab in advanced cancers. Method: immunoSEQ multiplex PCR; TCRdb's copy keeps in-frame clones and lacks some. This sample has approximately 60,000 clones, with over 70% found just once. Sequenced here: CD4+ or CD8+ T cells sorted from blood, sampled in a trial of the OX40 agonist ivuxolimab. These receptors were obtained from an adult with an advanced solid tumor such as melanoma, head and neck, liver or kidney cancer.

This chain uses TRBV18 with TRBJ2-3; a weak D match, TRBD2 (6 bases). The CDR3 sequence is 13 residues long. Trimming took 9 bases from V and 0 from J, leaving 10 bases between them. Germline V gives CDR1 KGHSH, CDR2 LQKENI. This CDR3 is CASMEGSTDTQYF. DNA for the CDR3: TGTGCCAGTATGGAGGGGAGCACAGATACGCAGTATTTT. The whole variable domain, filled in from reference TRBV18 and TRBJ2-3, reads NAGVMQNPRHLVRRRGQEARLRCSPMKGHSHVYWYRQLPEEGLKFMVYLQKENIIDESGMPKERFSAEFPKEGPSILRIQQVVRGDSAAYFCASMEGSTDTQYFGPGTRLTVL.

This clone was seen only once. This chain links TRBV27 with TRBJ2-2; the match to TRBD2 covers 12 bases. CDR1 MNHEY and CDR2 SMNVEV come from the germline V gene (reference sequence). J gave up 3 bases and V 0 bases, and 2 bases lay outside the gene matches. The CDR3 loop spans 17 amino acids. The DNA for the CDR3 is TGTGCCAGCAGTTTATCGCTAGCGGGGGGGCACACCGGGGAGCTGTTTTTT. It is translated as CASSLSLAGGHTGELFF.

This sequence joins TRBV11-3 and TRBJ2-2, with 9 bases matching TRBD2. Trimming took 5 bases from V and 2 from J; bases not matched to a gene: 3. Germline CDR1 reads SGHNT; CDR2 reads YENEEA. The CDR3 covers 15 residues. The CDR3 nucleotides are TGTGCCAGCAGCGAGACTAGCGGAAACACCGGGGAGCTGTTTTTT. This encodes CASSETSGNTGELFF. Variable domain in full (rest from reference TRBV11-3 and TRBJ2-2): EAGVVQSPRYKIIEKKQPVAFWCNPISGHNTLYWYLQNLGQGPELLIRYENEEAVDDSQLPKDRFSAERLKGVDSTLKIQPAELGDSAVYLCASSETSGNTGELFFGEGSRLTVL.